Each of the 5 T cell receptor beta chains below was sequenced from the same sample in a study of T cell repertoires in breast cancer. A second nested PCR with blocking oligonucleotides suppressed unpaired genes. TCRdb passed the emulsion pairing reads through MiXCR, listing each CDR3 protein once. Seen here are some 37,000 distinct CDR3 sequences, under 60% observed once, and the top ten hold around 60%. An expanded emulsion RT-PCR with primers for all TCR V genes paired CD8+ T cell chains. The specimen sequenced was CD8+ T cells. The origin of the receptors is a pool of human donors with breast cancer or a healthy control (not recorded which).

Here the CDR3 reads CSARWGSRGYTF. In nucleotides, the CDR3 is TGCAGTGCTAGATGGGGTTCCAGGGGCTACACCTTC. The gene calls are TRBV20-1 and TRBJ1-2; D is undetermined. The V gene lost 2 bases and the J gene lost 8 bases, with 12 bases spanning the gap. Germline-derived CDR1 and CDR2 are DFQATT and SNEGSKA (reference sequence). The CDR3 spans 12 residues.

This clonotype has more than one count but fewer than ten. V is TRBV4-1 and J is TRBJ1-5; no reliable D call. With 0 bases removed from V and 0 bases from J, the gap between germline ends came to 6 bases. Per the germline V gene, CDR1 is MGHRA and CDR2 is YSYEKL. The CDR3 has 15 residues. CDR3 amino acids: CASSQDGFSNQPQHF. CDR3 sequence (DNA): TGCGCCAGCAGCCAAGATGGCTTTAGCAATCAGCCCCAGCATTTT.

On this clonotype: At one end the junction does not follow the germline gene, possibly because of a read error. The rearrangement joins TRBV28 to TRBJ1-2; D call uncertain. The CDR3 is 16 residues long. Per the germline V gene, CDR1 is MDHEN and CDR2 is SYDVKM. CDR3 DNA: TGTGCCAGCAGTTCTTTTTCGCCCCCCGGTGGCTATGGCTACACCTTT. It yields the protein CASSSFSPPGGYGYTF.

Only a few counts were recorded for this clonotype. This chain joins TRBV3-1 and TRBJ1-1, with D hard to call. Germline V gene lookup returns CDR1 LGHDT and CDR2 YNNKEL (reference sequence). The CDR3 covers 12 residues. Trimming shortened V by 4 bases and J by 1 base, and 4 bases separated the two germline ends. CDR3 region: CASSLENTEAFF. CDR3 sequence (DNA): TGTGCCAGCAGCCTAGAGAACACTGAAGCTTTCTTT. Using reference TRBV3-1 and TRBJ1-1 for the parts outside the CDR3, the full variable domain is DTAVSQTPKYLVTQMGNDKSIKCEQNLGHDTMYWYKQDSKKFLKIMFSYNNKELIINETVPNRFSPKSPDKAHLNLHINSLELGDSAVYFCASSLENTEAFFGQGTRLTVV.

The V and J genes are TRBV15 and TRBJ1-5; 9 bases are shared with TRBD1. The CDR3 is 16 amino acids. In germline, CDR1 is LNHNV, CDR2 YYDKDF (reference sequence). The V gene end was trimmed by 0 bases and the J gene end by 5 bases; junction bases not matched to a gene: 5. CDR3 sequence: CATSRDRGQGYQPQHF. In nucleotides, the CDR3 is TGTGCCACCAGCAGAGATAGGGGACAGGGATATCAGCCCCAGCATTTT.